What follows are 5 T cell receptor beta chains derived from one specimen sequenced in a study of T cell changes during pregnancy in multiple sclerosis. Using immunoSEQ multiplex PCR, the repertoire was profiled, and TCRdb retains in-frame clones only, with some absent. The data hold about 94,000 clones, with about 94% observed a single time. This material consisted of peripheral blood, taken in the third trimester of pregnancy. The source of these receptors is a female donor with multiple sclerosis, enrolled in a pregnancy study.

The chain links TRBV19 to TRBJ1-1, with 7 positions matching TRBD1. After removal of 6 bases from V and 0 bases from J, the junction contained 7 bases not matched to a gene. Germline CDR1 is LNHDA and CDR2 is SQIVND (reference sequence). CDR3 length: 15 residues. The chain's CDR3 is CASRSTGAMNTEAFF. The CDR3, as DNA: TGTGCCAGTAGAAGTACAGGGGCCATGAACACTGAAGCTTTCTTT.

The genes are TRBV19 and TRBJ1-1; the match to TRBD1 covers 7 bases. The CDR3 loop spans 17 amino acids. Looked up from germline, CDR1 is LNHDA and CDR2 is SQIVND (reference sequence). Germline trimming cut 0 bases from V and 1 base from J; bases unmatched to any gene: 8. CDR3 amino acids: CASSIDTGAIWNTEAFF. The CDR3 DNA reads TGTGCCAGTAGTATAGACACAGGGGCGATTTGGAACACTGAAGCTTTCTTT.

This chain connects TRBV6-1 to TRBJ2-7; 8 positions agree with TRBD1. Germline CDR1 and CDR2: MNHNS and SASEGT. The V and J ends lost 4 bases and 7 bases, in that order; junction bases with no gene match: 9. The CDR3 length is 14 residues. The CDR3 DNA reads as TGTGCCAGCAGTGGACCGGGACAGGCCAAGGAGCAGTACTTC. It yields the protein CASSGPGQAKEQYF.

The chain carries TRBV5-5 and TRBJ1-2, with a possible D match to TRBD1 (6 bases). CDR1 and CDR2 from the germline V gene are SGHKS and YYEKEE (reference sequence). This CDR3 spans 16 amino acids. V was trimmed by 5 bases and J by 8 bases, leaving 25 bases between them. CDR3 bases: TGTGCCAGCAGGCGGACAGATCGAGGTTTAGACTCGGGCTACACCTTC. Amino acid sequence: CASRRTDRGLDSGYTF. Using reference TRBV5-5 and TRBJ1-2 for the parts outside the CDR3, the full variable domain is DAGVTQSPTHLIKTRGQQVTLRCSPISGHKSVSWYQQVLGQGPQFIFQYYEKEERGRGNFPDRFSARQFPNYSSELNVNALLLGDSALYLCASRRTDRGLDSGYTFGSGTRLTVV.

The chain joins TRBV25-1 to TRBJ1-1; maybe TRBD1 (5 bases). Trimming removed 6 bases from V and 3 bases from J, with 14 bases in between. The V gene's germline CDR1 is MGHDK and CDR2 SYGVNS. The length of the CDR3 is 14 residues. The CDR3 DNA sequence: TGTGCCAGCAGACTCTTCGGGGGGGACACTGAAGCTTTCTTT. It encodes CASRLFGGDTEAFF.